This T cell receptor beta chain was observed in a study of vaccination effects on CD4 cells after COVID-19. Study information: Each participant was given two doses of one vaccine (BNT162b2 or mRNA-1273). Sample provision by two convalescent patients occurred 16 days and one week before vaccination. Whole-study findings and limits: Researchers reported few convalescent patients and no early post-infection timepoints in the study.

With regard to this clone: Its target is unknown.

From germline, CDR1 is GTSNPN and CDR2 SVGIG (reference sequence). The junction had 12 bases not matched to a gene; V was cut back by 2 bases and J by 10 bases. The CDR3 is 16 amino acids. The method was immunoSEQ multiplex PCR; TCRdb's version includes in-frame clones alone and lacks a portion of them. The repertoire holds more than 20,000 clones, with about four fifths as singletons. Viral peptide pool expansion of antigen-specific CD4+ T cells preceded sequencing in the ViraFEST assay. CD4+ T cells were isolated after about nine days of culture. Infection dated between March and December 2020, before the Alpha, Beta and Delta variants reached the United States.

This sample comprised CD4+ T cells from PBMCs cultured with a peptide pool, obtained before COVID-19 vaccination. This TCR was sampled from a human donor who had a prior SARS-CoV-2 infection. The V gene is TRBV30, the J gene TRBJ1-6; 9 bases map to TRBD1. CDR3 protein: CAWSRGTGTTGSPLHF. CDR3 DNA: TGTGCCTGGAGTCGAGGGACAGGGACAACGGGGTCACCCCTCCACTTT.